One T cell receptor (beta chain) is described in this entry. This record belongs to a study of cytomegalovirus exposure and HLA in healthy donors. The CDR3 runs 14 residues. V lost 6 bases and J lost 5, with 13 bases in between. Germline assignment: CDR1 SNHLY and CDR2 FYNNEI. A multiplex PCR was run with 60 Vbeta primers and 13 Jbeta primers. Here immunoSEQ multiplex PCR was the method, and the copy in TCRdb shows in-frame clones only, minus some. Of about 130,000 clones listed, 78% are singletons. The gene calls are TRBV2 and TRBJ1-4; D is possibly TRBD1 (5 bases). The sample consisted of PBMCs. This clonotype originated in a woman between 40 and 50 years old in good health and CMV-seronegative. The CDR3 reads CASSGWAGNEKLFF. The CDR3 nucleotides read TGTGCCAGCAGCGGGTGGGCAGGGAATGAAAAACTGTTTTTT.